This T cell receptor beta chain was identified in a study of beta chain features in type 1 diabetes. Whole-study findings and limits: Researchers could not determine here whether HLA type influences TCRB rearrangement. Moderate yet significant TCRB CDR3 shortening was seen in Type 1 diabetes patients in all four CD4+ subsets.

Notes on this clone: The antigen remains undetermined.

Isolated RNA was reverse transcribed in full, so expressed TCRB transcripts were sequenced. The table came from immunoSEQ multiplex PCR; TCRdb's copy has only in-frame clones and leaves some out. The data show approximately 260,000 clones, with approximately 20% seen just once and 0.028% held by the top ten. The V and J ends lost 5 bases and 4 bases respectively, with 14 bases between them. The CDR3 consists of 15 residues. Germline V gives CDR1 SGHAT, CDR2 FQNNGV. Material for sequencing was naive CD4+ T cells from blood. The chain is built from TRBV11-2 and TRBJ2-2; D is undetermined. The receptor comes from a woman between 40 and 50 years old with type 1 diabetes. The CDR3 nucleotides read TGTGCCAGCAGCCCTCGCCTAGAGCGCACCGGGGAGCTGTTTTTT. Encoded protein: CASSPRLERTGELFF. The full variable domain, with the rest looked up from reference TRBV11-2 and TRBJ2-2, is EAGVAQSPRYKIIEKRQSVAFWCNPISGHATLYWYQQILGQGPKLLIQFQNNGVVDDSQLPKDRFSAERLKGVDSTLKIQPAKLEDSAVYLCASSPRLERTGELFFGEGSRLTVL.